These 6 T cell receptor beta chains came from one sample sequenced in a study of cytomegalovirus exposure and HLA in healthy donors. A multiplex PCR was run with 60 Vbeta primers and 13 Jbeta primers. Clones were sequenced by immunoSEQ multiplex PCR, and TCRdb holds only the in-frame ones, with some missing. The table records 180,000 or so clones, 60% to 80% of them present only once. Specimen: PBMCs. These receptors originate from a female donor in good health and CMV-seronegative.

CDR3 amino acids: CASSPQTGGGYNEQFF. The DNA of the CDR3 is TGTGCCAGCAGTCCACAGACAGGGGGCGGGTACAATGAGCAGTTCTTC. The V call is TRBV27, the J call TRBJ2-1; 10 positions match TRBD1. The CDR3 consists of 16 residues. CDR1 and CDR2 (germline): MNHEY, SMNVEV (reference sequence). After removal of 5 bases from V and 4 bases from J, the junction contained 8 bases not matched to a gene.

This chain connects TRBV19 to TRBJ2-1, with D tentatively TRBD2 (6 bases). CDR3 length: 16 residues. The germline gives CDR1 LNHDA, CDR2 SQIVND (reference sequence). V was pared by 6 bases and J by 5 bases, with 20 bases between. The chain's CDR3 is CASRRSRGLPDNEQFF. DNA of the CDR3: TGTGCCAGTAGGCGCTCCCGGGGACTGCCTGACAATGAGCAGTTCTTC.

This clone has a single count. This chain connects TRBV5-6 to TRBJ1-1, with D maybe TRBD1 (5 bases). Trimming removed 0 bases from V and 3 bases from J, with 6 bases in between. From germline, CDR1 is SGHDT and CDR2 YYEEEE. CDR3 length: 13 residues. The CDR3 sequence is CASSLGQYTEAFF. CDR3 bases: TGTGCCAGCAGCTTGGGACAGTACACTGAAGCTTTCTTT.

The chain links TRBV6-4 to TRBJ1-2, with D unclear. Germline V gene data show CDR1 as MRHNA and CDR2 as SNTAGT. This CDR3 has 15 residues. The V end lost 6 bases, the J end lost 2 bases, and 16 bases lay between the germline ends. The CDR3 coding sequence is TGTGCCAGCAGGAACTTGGGCTCAACCAACTATGGCTACACCTTC. The encoded protein is CASRNLGSTNYGYTF.

This clone has only one observation. V gene TRBV27 combines with J gene TRBJ2-7, with a tentative D call TRBD1 (6 bases). V was pared by 2 bases and J by 6 bases, with 14 bases between. Germline V lookup: CDR1 MNHEY, CDR2 SMNVEV (reference sequence). The CDR3 is made up of 14 amino acids. The CDR3, as DNA: TGTGCCAGCAGTTTAATGGGGGCGCAAAGCGAGCAGTACTTC. Its translation: CASSLMGAQSEQYF.

This clone showed up just a few times. The chain employs TRBV4-2 and TRBJ2-7, with no clear D. The length of the CDR3 is 13 residues. V lost 1 base to trimming and J lost 2 bases, with 6 bases between them. Looked up from germline, CDR1 is LGHNA and CDR2 is YNFKEQ. CDR3 in DNA: TGTGCCAGCAGCCAAGGCCTACCCTACGAGCAGTACTTC. Translated: CASSQGLPYEQYF.